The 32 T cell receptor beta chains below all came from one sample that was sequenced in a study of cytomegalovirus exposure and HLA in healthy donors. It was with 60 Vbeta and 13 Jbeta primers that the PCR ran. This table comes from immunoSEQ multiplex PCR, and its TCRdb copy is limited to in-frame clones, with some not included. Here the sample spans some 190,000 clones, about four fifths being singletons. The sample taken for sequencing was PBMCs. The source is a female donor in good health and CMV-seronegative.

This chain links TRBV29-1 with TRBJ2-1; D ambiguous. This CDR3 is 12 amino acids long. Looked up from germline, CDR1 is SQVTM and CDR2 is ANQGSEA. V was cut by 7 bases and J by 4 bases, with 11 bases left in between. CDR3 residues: CSARLAYNEQFF. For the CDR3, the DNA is TGCAGCGCTAGGCTGGCGTACAATGAGCAGTTCTTC.

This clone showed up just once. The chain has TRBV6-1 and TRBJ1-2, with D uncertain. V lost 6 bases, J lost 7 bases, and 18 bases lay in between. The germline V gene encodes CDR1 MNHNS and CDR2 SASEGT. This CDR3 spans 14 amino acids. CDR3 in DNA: TGTGCCAGCAGCGAGGGTGGCGGGGTTCGTGGCTACACCTTC. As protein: CASSEGGGVRGYTF.

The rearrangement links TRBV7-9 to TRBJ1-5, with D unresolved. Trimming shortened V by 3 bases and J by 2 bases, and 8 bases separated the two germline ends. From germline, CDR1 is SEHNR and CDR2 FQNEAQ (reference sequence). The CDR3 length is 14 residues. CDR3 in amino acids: CASSFGEGNQPQHF. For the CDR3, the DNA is TGTGCCAGCAGCTTTGGGGAGGGCAATCAGCCCCAGCATTTT.

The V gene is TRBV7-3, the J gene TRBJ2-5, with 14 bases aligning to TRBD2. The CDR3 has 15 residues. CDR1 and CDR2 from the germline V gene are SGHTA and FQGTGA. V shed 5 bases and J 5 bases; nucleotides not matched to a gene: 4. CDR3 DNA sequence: TGTGCCAGCAGCCCGGGACTAGCGGGAGTTGAGACCCAGTACTTC. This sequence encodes CASSPGLAGVETQYF.

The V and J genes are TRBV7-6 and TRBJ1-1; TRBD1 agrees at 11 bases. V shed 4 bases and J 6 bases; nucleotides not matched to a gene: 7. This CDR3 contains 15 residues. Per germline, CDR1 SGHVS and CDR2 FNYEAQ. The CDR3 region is CASSSGQGAKAEAFF. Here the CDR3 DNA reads TGTGCCAGCAGCTCAGGACAGGGGGCAAAGGCTGAAGCTTTCTTT. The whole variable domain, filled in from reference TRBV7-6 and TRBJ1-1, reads GAGVSQSPRYKVTKRGQDVALRCDPISGHVSLYWYRQALGQGPEFLTYFNYEAQQDKSGLPNDRFSAERPEGSISTLTIQRTEQRDSAMYRCASSSGQGAKAEAFFGQGTRLTVV.

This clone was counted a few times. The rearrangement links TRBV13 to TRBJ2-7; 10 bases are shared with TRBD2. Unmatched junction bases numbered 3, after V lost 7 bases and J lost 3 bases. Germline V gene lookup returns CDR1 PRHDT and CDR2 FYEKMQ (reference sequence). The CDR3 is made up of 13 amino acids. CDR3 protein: CASKRGGDYEQYF. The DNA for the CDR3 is TGTGCCAGCAAGCGGGGGGGCGACTACGAGCAGTACTTC.

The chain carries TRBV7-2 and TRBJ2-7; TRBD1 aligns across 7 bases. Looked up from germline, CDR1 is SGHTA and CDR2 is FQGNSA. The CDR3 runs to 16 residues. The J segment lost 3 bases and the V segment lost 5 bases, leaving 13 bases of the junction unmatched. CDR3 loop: CASSRDSRDRNYEQYF. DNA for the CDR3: TGTGCCAGCAGCCGTGACTCCCGGGACAGAAACTACGAGCAGTACTTC.

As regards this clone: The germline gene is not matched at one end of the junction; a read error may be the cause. The CDR3 here is CANSYSMDRTDTEAFF. In nucleotides, the CDR3 is TGTGCCAACAGTTACTCAATGGACAGAACTGACACTGAAGCTTTCTTT. The chain carries TRBV6-5 and TRBJ1-1, with D perhaps TRBD1 (6 bases). The V gene's germline CDR1 is MNHEY and CDR2 SVGAGI. CDR3 size: 16 residues.

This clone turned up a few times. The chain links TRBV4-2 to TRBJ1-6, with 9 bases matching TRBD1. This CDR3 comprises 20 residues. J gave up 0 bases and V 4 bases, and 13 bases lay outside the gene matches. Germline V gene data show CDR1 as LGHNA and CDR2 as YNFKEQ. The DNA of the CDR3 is TGTGCCAGCAGCCCGACGGGACAGGGTAAGGGAAGCTCCTATAATTCACCCCTCCACTTT. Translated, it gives CASSPTGQGKGSSYNSPLHF.

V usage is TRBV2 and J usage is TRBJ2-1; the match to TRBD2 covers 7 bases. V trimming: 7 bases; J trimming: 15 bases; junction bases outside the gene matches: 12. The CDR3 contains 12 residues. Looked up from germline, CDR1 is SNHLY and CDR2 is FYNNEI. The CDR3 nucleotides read TGTGCCAGCAATCTCCAACTAGCGCAGGCGTTCTTC. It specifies CASNLQLAQAFF.

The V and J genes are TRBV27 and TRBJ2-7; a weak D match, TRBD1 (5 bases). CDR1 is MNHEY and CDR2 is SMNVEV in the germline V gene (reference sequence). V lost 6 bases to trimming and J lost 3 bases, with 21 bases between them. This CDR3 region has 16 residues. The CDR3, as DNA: TGTGCCAGCAGCCTTAAGGTCCCCCCAGGGTACTACGAGCAGTACTTC. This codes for CASSLKVPPGYYEQYF.

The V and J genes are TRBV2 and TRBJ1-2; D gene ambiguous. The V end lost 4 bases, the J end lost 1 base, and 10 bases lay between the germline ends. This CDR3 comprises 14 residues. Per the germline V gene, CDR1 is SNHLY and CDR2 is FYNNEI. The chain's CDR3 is CASSAGRINYGYTF. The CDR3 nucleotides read TGTGCCAGCAGTGCGGGTCGGATTAACTATGGCTACACCTTC.

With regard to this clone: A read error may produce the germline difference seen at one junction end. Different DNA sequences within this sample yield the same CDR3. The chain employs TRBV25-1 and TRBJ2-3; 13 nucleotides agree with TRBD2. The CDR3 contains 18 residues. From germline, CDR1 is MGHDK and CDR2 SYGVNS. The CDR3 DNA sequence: TGTGCCAGCAGTGGCACTAGCGGGGGGGCCGAAGATGCAGATACGCAGTACTTT. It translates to CASSGTSGGAEDADTQYF.

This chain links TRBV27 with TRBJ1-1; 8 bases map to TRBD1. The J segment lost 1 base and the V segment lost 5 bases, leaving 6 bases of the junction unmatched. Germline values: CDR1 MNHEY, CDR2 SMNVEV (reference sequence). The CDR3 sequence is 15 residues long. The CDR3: CASSTRTGTNTEAFF. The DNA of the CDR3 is TGTGCCAGCAGTACGCGGACAGGGACGAACACTGAAGCTTTCTTT.

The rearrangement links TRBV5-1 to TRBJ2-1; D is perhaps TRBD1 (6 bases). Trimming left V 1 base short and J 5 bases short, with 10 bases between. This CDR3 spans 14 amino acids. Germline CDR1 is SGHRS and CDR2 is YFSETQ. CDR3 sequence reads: CASSLTTGNNEQFF. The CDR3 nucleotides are TGCGCCAGCAGCTTGACCACAGGGAACAATGAGCAGTTCTTC.

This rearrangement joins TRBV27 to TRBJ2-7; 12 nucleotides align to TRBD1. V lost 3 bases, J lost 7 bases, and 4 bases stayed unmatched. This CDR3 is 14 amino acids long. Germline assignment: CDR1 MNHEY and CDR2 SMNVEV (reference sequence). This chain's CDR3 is CASSLGQGAWEQYF. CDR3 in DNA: TGTGCCAGCAGTTTGGGACAGGGGGCTTGGGAGCAGTACTTC.

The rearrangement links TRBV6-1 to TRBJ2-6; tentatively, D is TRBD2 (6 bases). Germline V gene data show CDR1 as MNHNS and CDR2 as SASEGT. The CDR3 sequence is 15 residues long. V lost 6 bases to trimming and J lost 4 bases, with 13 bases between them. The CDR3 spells CASSTPGAGANVLTF. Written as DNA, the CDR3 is TGTGCCAGCAGCACCCCGGGAGCAGGGGCCAACGTCCTGACTTTC.

CDR3 nucleotides: TGTGCCAGCAGCGCCGGACCGAGGACTAGCGGGAGAACAGATACGCAGTATTTT. This codes for CASSAGPRTSGRTDTQYF. The chain uses TRBV5-6 and TRBJ2-3; 13 nucleotides line up with TRBD2. Losses at the gene ends were 4 bases for V and 3 bases for J; bases not matched to a gene: 11. Germline CDR1 SGHDT, CDR2 YYEEEE. The CDR3 runs 18 residues.

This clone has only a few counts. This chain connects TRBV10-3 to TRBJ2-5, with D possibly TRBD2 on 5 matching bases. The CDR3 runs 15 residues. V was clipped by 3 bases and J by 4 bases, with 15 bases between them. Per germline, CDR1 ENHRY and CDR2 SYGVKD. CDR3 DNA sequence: TGTGCCATCAGTGATGTAGAAAGAGGGTTAGAGACCCAGTACTTC. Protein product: CAISDVERGLETQYF.

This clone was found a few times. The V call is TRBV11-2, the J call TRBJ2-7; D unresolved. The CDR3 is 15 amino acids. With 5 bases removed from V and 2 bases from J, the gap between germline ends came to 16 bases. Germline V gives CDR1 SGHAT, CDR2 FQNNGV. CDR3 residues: CASSEMPGETYEQYF. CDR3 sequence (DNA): TGTGCCAGCAGCGAGATGCCCGGAGAGACCTACGAGCAGTACTTC.

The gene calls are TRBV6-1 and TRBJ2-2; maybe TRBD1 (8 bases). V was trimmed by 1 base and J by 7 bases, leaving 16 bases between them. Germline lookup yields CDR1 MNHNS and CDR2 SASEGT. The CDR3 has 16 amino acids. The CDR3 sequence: CASSEVLDREGGELFF. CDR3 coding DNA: TGTGCCAGCAGTGAAGTCCTGGACAGGGAGGGCGGGGAGCTGTTTTTT.

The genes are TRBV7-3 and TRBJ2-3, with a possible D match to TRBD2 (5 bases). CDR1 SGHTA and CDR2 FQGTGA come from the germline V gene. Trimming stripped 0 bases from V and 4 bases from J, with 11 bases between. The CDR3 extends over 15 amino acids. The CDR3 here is CASSLTISAPDTQYF. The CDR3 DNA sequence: TGTGCCAGCAGCTTAACCATTAGCGCCCCAGATACGCAGTATTTT.

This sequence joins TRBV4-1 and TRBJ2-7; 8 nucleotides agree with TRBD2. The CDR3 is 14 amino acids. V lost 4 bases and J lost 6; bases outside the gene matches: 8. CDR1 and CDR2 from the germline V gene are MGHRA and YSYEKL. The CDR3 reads CASSLSGAGGEQYF. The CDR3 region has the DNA TGCGCCAGCAGCCTTAGCGGGGCGGGTGGCGAGCAGTACTTC.

The CDR3 reads CASHRDSYSNQPQHF. In DNA form, the CDR3 reads TGTGCCAGTCACCGCGACAGTTATAGCAATCAGCCCCAGCATTTT. The chain joins TRBV6-6 to TRBJ1-5; weak D call: TRBD1 (5 bases). CDR1 is MNHNY and CDR2 is SVGAGI in the germline V gene (reference sequence). Deletions cut 9 bases from V and 0 bases from J, with 15 bases between. This CDR3 contains 15 residues.

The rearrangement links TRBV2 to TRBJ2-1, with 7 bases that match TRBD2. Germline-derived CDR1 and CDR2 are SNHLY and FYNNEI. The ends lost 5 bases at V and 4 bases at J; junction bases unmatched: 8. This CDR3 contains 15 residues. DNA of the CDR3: TGTGCCAGCAGTCCCCTAGCGGAGACTTACAATGAGCAGTTCTTC. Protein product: CASSPLAETYNEQFF.

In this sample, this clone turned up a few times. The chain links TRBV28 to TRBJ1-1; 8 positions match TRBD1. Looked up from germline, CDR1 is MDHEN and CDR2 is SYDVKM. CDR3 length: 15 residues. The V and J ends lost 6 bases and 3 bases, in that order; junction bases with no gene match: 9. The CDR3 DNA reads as TGTGCCAGCAGATATGCGCGGGACAGGTACACTGAAGCTTTCTTT. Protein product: CASRYARDRYTEAFF.

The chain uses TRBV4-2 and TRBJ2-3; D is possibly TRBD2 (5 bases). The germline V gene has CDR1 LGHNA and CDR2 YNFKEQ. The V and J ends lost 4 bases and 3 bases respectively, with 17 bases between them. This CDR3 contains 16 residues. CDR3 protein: CASSPEPGRTTDTQYF. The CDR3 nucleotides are TGTGCCAGCAGCCCCGAGCCGGGGAGAACAACAGATACGCAGTATTTT.

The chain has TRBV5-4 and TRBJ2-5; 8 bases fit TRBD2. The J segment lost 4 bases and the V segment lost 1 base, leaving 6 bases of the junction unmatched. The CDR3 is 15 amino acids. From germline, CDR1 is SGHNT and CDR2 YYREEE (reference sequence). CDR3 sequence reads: CASSLSGGPGETQYF. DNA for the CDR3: TGTGCCAGCAGCTTGTCGGGGGGGCCGGGAGAGACCCAGTACTTC.

The CDR3 DNA reads as TGTGCCAGTAGTGTCCTCAGGGGGCGCGGCACAGATACGCAGTATTTT. Translation gives CASSVLRGRGTDTQYF. The rearrangement links TRBV19 to TRBJ2-3; 8 bases map to TRBD1. The J segment lost 1 base and the V segment lost 5 bases, leaving 8 bases of the junction unmatched. This CDR3 region has 16 residues. The germline gives CDR1 LNHDA, CDR2 SQIVND (reference sequence).

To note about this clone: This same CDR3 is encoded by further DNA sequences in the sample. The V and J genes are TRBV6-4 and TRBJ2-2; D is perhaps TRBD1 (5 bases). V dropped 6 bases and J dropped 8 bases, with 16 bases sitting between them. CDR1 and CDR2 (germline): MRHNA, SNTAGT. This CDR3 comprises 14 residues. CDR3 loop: CASSKGHNAGELFF. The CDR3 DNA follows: TGTGCCAGCAGCAAAGGACACAACGCGGGGGAGCTGTTTTTT.

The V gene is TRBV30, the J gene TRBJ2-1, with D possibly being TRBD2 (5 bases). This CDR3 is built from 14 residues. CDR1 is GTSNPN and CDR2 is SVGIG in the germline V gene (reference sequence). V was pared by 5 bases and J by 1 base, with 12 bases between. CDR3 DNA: TGTGCCTGGTGTCCGGAGGTTTCCTACAATGAGCAGTTCTTC. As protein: CAWCPEVSYNEQFF.

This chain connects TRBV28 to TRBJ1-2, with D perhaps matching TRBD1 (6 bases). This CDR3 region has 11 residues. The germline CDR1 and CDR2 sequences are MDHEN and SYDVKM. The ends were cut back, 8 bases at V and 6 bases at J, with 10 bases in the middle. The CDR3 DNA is TGTGCCAGCGAATACAGGGATGGCTACACCTTC. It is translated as CASEYRDGYTF.